Presented here are 22 T cell receptor beta chains from one specimen sequenced in a study of blood T cell repertoires in COVID-19. Here immunoSEQ multiplex PCR was the method, and the copy in TCRdb shows in-frame clones only, minus some. The sample lists 180,000 or so clones; around four fifths were seen once. The sequencing input was PBMCs or T cells enriched from blood (not recorded which). The receptors shown here come from a woman in her sixties who had recovered from COVID-19.

J is TRBJ1-1 and V is TRBV5-1; D ambiguous. V lost 0 bases and J lost 3, with 9 bases in between. Germline loops: CDR1 SGHRS, CDR2 YFSETQ. The CDR3 loop spans 14 amino acids. The CDR3 DNA reads TGCGCCAGCAGCTTGGGCAGAGGGCACACTGAAGCTTTCTTT. Encoded protein: CASSLGRGHTEAFF.

CDR3 sequence reads: CASSFTRVSSYNEQFF. The CDR3 bases are TGTGCCAGCAGTTTTACTAGAGTAAGCTCCTACAATGAGCAGTTCTTC. The chain joins TRBV28 to TRBJ2-1; TRBD2 is a possible D gene (5 bases). From germline, CDR1 is MDHEN and CDR2 SYDVKM. V was trimmed by 3 bases and J by 0 bases, leaving 12 bases between them. This CDR3 has 16 residues.

The chain has TRBV19 and TRBJ1-3; TRBD1 is a possible D gene (6 bases). The CDR3 sequence is 16 residues long. Germline-derived CDR1 and CDR2 are LNHDA and SQIVND (reference sequence). V lost 4 bases and J 0 bases, leaving 13 bases between the germline ends. The CDR3: CASSTPGASSGNTIYF. Written as DNA, the CDR3 is TGTGCCAGTAGTACCCCAGGGGCGAGCTCTGGAAACACCATATATTTT.

Concerning this clone: Other DNA sequences of this sample code for an identical CDR3. This chain uses TRBV19 with TRBJ2-2; D call uncertain. The germline gives CDR1 LNHDA, CDR2 SQIVND (reference sequence). This CDR3 is 15 amino acids long. V was shortened by 3 bases and J by 2 bases, with 10 bases between the two germline ends. CDR3 residues: CASSINSINTGELFF. In nucleotides, the CDR3 is TGTGCCAGTAGTATTAATAGCATCAACACCGGGGAGCTGTTTTTT.

The chain links TRBV5-6 to TRBJ2-7; D remains unclear. Trimming cost V 1 base and J 0 bases, with 14 bases left between them. CDR1 and CDR2 (germline): SGHDT, YYEEEE. The length of the CDR3 is 16 residues. CDR3 sequence reads: CASSLPPGASSYEQYF. The DNA of the CDR3 is TGTGCCAGCAGCTTGCCCCCCGGCGCTAGCTCCTACGAGCAGTACTTC.

The V call is TRBV29-1, the J call TRBJ1-1; the match to TRBD1 covers 7 bases. The CDR3 runs 13 residues. V dropped 6 bases and J dropped 4; count of bases not matched to a gene: 8. Per the germline V gene, CDR1 is SQVTM and CDR2 is ANQGSEA. The CDR3 protein is CSVTQTGSTEAFF. In DNA, the CDR3 is TGCAGCGTGACCCAGACAGGGAGCACTGAAGCTTTCTTT.

The chain carries TRBV5-1 and TRBJ1-2; perhaps TRBD1 as D (6 bases). V was clipped by 2 bases and J by 6 bases, with 14 bases between them. Germline lookup yields CDR1 SGHRS and CDR2 YFSETQ. The CDR3 runs 14 residues. The CDR3 spells CASSLDGNRDGYTF. The CDR3 coding sequence is TGCGCCAGCAGCTTAGATGGCAACAGGGATGGCTACACCTTC.

The chain links TRBV7-9 to TRBJ1-2; D gene uncertain. The CDR3 spans 12 residues. Germline V lookup: CDR1 SEHNR, CDR2 FQNEAQ (reference sequence). V gave up 8 bases and J gave up 1 base, with 8 bases separating them. This chain's CDR3 is CASGGYNYGYTF. CDR3 sequence (DNA): TGTGCCAGCGGCGGCTATAACTATGGCTACACCTTC.

V and J are TRBV5-5 and TRBJ1-6, with 9 bases matching TRBD1. After removal of 4 bases from V and 7 bases from J, the junction contained 3 bases not matched to a gene. From germline, CDR1 is SGHKS and CDR2 YYEKEE (reference sequence). The CDR3 has 14 residues. The CDR3 coding sequence is TGTGCCAGCAGCCTGGACAGGGGAAATTCACCCCTCCACTTT. Translation: CASSLDRGNSPLHF.

This clone has a single count. The chain has TRBV7-9 and TRBJ1-6; TRBD1 matches at 9 bases. Trimming cost V 8 bases and J 11 bases; bases outside gene matches: 13. Looked up from germline, CDR1 is SEHNR and CDR2 is FQNEAQ (reference sequence). This CDR3 contains 15 residues. The CDR3: CASGRDRALWAPLHF. The CDR3 DNA reads as TGTGCCAGCGGCCGGGACAGGGCACTTTGGGCACCCCTCCACTTT.

The CDR3 sequence: CASSPLGTGSEKLFF. Here the CDR3 DNA reads TGTGCCAGCTCACCACTCGGGACAGGGAGTGAAAAACTGTTTTTT. The chain is built from TRBV18 and TRBJ1-4; 9 bases map to TRBD1. This CDR3 spans 15 amino acids. CDR1 is KGHSH, CDR2 LQKENI, per germline. The ends lost 1 base at V and 7 bases at J; junction bases unmatched: 4.

This clone was picked up a small number of times. J is TRBJ1-2 and V is TRBV27; the match to TRBD1 covers 8 bases. CDR1 and CDR2 (germline): MNHEY, SMNVEV (reference sequence). After removal of 6 bases from V and 7 bases from J, the junction contained 4 bases not matched to a gene. This CDR3 comprises 12 residues. CDR3: CASSMTGVGYTF. The CDR3 DNA reads as TGTGCCAGCAGCATGACAGGGGTTGGCTACACCTTC.

The genes are TRBV7-3 and TRBJ2-3; no definite D call. The germline CDR1 and CDR2 sequences are SGHTA and FQGTGA. V lost 0 bases to trimming and J lost 5 bases, with 6 bases between them. This CDR3 has 13 amino acids. CDR3 amino acids: CASSLTKQDTQYF. CDR3 nucleotide sequence: TGTGCCAGCAGCTTAACGAAACAAGATACGCAGTATTTT.

This chain links TRBV11-2 with TRBJ1-1, with TRBD1 identical over 8 bases. After removal of 2 bases from V and 5 bases from J, the junction contained 4 bases not matched to a gene. CDR3 length: 14 amino acids. The germline gives CDR1 SGHAT, CDR2 FQNNGV. CDR3 sequence (DNA): TGTGCCAGCAGCTTAACCAGGGGGCTGACTGAAGCTTTCTTT. Encoded protein: CASSLTRGLTEAFF.

The V and J genes are TRBV7-9 and TRBJ2-2; D is possibly TRBD1 (5 bases). V was trimmed by 1 base and J by 10 bases, leaving 19 bases between them. There are 16 residues in the CDR3. Germline values: CDR1 SEHNR, CDR2 FQNEAQ (reference sequence). CDR3 region: CASSLVPDTLRMELFF. In nucleotides, the CDR3 is TGTGCCAGCAGCTTAGTTCCGGACACTCTTCGAATGGAGCTGTTTTTT.

The gene calls are TRBV2 and TRBJ2-5, with TRBD1 matching over 10 bases. Trimming took 6 bases from V and 12 from J; bases not matched to a gene: 7. Germline CDR1 and CDR2: SNHLY and FYNNEI. CDR3 size: 12 residues. The CDR3 DNA reads as TGTGCCAGCAGCCGACAGGGGGCGGAGGAGTACTTC. Translating it yields CASSRQGAEEYF.

Turning to this clone: No DNA is shown, since the ends of the CDR3 on it are uncertain; the CDR3 is the one TCRdb lists. The V call is TRBV12-1, the J call TRBJ2-3; the D call of TRBD2 is as the table states it, not checked on the DNA. TRBV12-1 is noted as a pseudogene. The CDR3 spans 20 residues, counting both ends. CDR3 sequence reads: CASSTKTSGDVGIGADTQYF.

This rearrangement joins TRBV3-1 (or the pseudogene TRBV3-2) to TRBJ2-3; TRBD2 matches at 11 bases. The CDR3 contains 14 residues. J lost 8 bases, V lost 7 bases, and 8 bases had no gene match. The germline CDR1 and CDR2 sequences are LGHDT and YNNKEL (reference sequence). CDR3 in DNA: TGTGCCAGCATGTTAGCGGGGGGGCCAGCTACGCAGTATTTT. Translated, it gives CASMLAGGPATQYF.

This sequence joins TRBV7-9 and TRBJ2-1, with TRBD2 as a possible D gene (5 bases). This CDR3 has 15 amino acids. The V end lost 4 bases, the J end lost 8 bases, and 18 bases lay between the germline ends. Germline V gene sequence: CDR1 SEHNR, CDR2 FQNEAQ (reference sequence). This CDR3 is CASSSTRDGNDEQFF. The CDR3 DNA is TGTGCCAGCAGCTCCACCCGGGATGGAAATGATGAGCAGTTCTTC.

The chain uses TRBV5-1 and TRBJ1-4, with 8 positions matching TRBD1. The CDR3 sequence is 14 residues long. Germline assignment: CDR1 SGHRS and CDR2 YFSETQ. Unmatched junction bases numbered 6, after V lost 5 bases and J lost 6 bases. CDR3 in amino acids: CASRAGTGDEKLFF. In DNA, the CDR3 is TGCGCCAGCAGAGCCGGGACAGGCGATGAAAAACTGTTTTTT.

The gene calls are TRBV27 and TRBJ2-5; D is perhaps TRBD2 (6 bases). The germline V gene encodes CDR1 MNHEY and CDR2 SMNVEV (reference sequence). The CDR3 has 13 residues. V gave up 6 bases and J gave up 4 bases, with 12 bases separating them. As DNA, the CDR3 is TGTGCCAGCAGCCACCGGGAGAGAGAGACCCAGTACTTC. Translated, it gives CASSHRERETQYF.

This CDR3 is CASSPSGQGMNTEAFF. CDR3 nucleotide sequence: TGTGCCAGCTCACCCTCGGGACAGGGGATGAACACTGAAGCTTTCTTT. The rearrangement joins TRBV18 to TRBJ1-1; 10 positions match TRBD1. CDR1 and CDR2 (germline): KGHSH, LQKENI. Germline trimming cut 3 bases from V and 0 bases from J; bases unmatched to any gene: 4. This CDR3 spans 16 amino acids.